This TCR beta chain was documented in a study of siplizumab effects on memory and regulatory T cells (dated by TCRdb to between 2018 and 2021). Background for the entire study: The study looked at the effect of siplizumab, an anti-CD2 antibody, on alloreactive T-cell subsets in allogeneic mixed lymphocyte reactions made from human PBMCs.

Libraries were made using the immunoSEQ multiplex PCR assay. Around 10^5 TCR templates per sample were assayed by the deep sequencing platform. Genomic DNA extracted from sorted T cells was used for TCRbeta CDR3 sequencing. Concerning the study's data processing: The R programming language was used for clonal analysis of the TCRbeta CDR3 data. Alloreactive CD4+ and CD8+ clones were defined by comparing unstimulated samples with post-reaction CFSE-low samples. Alloreactive CD4+ clones were assigned to regulatory or non-regulatory origin by matching sequences to sorted unstimulated Treg and non-Treg repertoires. In its TCRdb copy, this immuneACCESS table keeps in-frame sequences only and misses some clones. Where compared with another copy, unresolved V genes explain less than half of these, and the others have no known cause. The D gene and trimming were derived from the DNA, and the V and J assignments and clone size from that table. The table for this sample lists some 46,000 clones; 93% of them were counted only once. The top ten constitute over 15% of the sample.

Summary of the overall study and its limitations: A naive or memory phenotype could not be assigned to roughly 75-96% of proliferating CD4+ or CD8+ clones. In reactions with siplizumab, an average of roughly 70% of mappable alloreactive CD4+ clones were Treg-derived, compared with roughly 26% in control reactions. The cumulative frequency of alloreactive sequences traceable to unstimulated CD4+ memory T cells was significantly reduced by siplizumab. Because sequences at frequencies below about 10^-5 were poorly captured, only a minor fraction of alloreactive clones could be mapped back to unstimulated subsets. Compared with memory T cells, unstimulated naive T cells appeared more diverse, and naive cells seemed to make a substantial contribution to the alloresponse. No functional confirmation was obtained for the suppressive function of proliferating Tregs from siplizumab cultures.

In regard to this clone: No cognate antigen has been identified for it. The input lacks base qualities; no much larger clone sits a single base away.

Sorted unstimulated T cells and proliferating T cells recovered from mixed lymphocyte reactions underwent TCRbeta CDR3 sequencing. Fresh whole blood from fewer than 11 HLA-typed healthy donors was used as the source from which PBMCs were isolated. The receptor comes from a human donor in good health. Material: CD8+ T cells sorted from blood.

The nucleotides read TGTGCCAGCAGCTCCCTGGCCCCTACACATGAGCAGTTCTTC. Its coded protein is CASSSLAPTHEQFF. Recombination linked TRBV13 to TRBJ2-1; no D gene is confidently identified. Taken from cysteine to phenylalanine, the CDR3 has 14 residues. The read is trimmed to its CDR3 DNA, 42 bases read in frame from base 1. V is clipped by 4 bases and J by 8 bases, and the sequence between their germline boundaries is 15 bases long. CDR1 and CDR2 were assigned from the germline V gene (reference sequence) as PRHDT and FYEKMQ. Outside the CDR3, residues come from the reference TRBV13 and TRBJ2-1 proteins, so the full variable domain is: AAGVIQSPRHLIKEKRETATLKCYPIPRHDTVYWYQQGPGQDPQFLISFYEKMQSDKGSIPDRFSAQQFSDYHSELNMSSLELGDSALYFCASSSLAPTHEQFFGPGTRLTVL.